These 26 T cell receptor beta chains came from one sample sequenced in a study of blood T cell repertoires in COVID-19. TCRdb's copy holds only in-frame clones and misses some; the assay was immunoSEQ multiplex PCR. The sample has approximately 250,000 clones, roughly nine tenths seen once. Sequenced input: peripheral blood. The receptors derive from a man between 18 and 35 years old with active or convalescent COVID-19.

This chain connects TRBV6-2 or TRBV6-3 to TRBJ1-2, with D unclear. Germline V gives CDR1 MNHEY, CDR2 SVGEGT. Deletions cut 6 bases from V and 1 base from J, with 15 bases between. The CDR3 is 15 amino acids. The CDR3 region is CASRPTLTRNYGYTF. For the CDR3, the DNA is TGTGCCAGCAGGCCTACCCTCACACGTAACTATGGCTACACCTTC.

The chain is built from TRBV21-1 and TRBJ2-6; the D call of TRBD1 is as the table states it, not checked on the DNA. TRBV21-1 is a documented pseudogene. The CDR3 covers 17 residues. CDR3 sequence: CASAGDRESSGANVLTF. In DNA form, the CDR3 reads TGTGCCAGCGCCGGCGACAGGGAAAGCTCTGGGGCCAACGTCCTGACTTTC.

This chain connects TRBV2 to TRBJ2-3, with D possibly TRBD1 on 5 matching bases. Germline loops: CDR1 SNHLY, CDR2 FYNNEI. CDR3 length: 16 residues. Trimming left V 0 bases short and J 2 bases short, with 12 bases between. DNA for the CDR3: TGTGCCAGCAGTGAAGCGGGGCAGTTAATCACAGATACGCAGTATTTT. It encodes CASSEAGQLITDTQYF.

The CDR3 nucleotides read TGTGCCAGCAGTCAGGGGGAGAGGCAGCCCCAGCATTTT. It translates to CASSQGERQPQHF. The genes are TRBV12-3 or TRBV12-4 and TRBJ1-5; 7 bases agree with TRBD1. This CDR3 spans 13 amino acids. V lost 5 bases to trimming and J lost 7 bases; unmatched junction nucleotides: 5.

This clone was seen once. The V and J genes are TRBV28 and TRBJ2-7; maybe TRBD2 (5 bases). Trimming removed 5 bases at V and 2 bases at J, with 13 bases between. This CDR3 contains 14 residues. The germline CDR1 and CDR2 sequences are MDHEN and SYDVKM. CDR3 bases: TGTGCCAGCAGTCGGGAACATGTTCCCTACGAGCAGTACTTC. It encodes CASSREHVPYEQYF.

The chain is built from TRBV7-9 and TRBJ1-5, with D tentatively TRBD1 (6 bases). The CDR3 consists of 14 residues. Germline CDR1 reads SEHNR; CDR2 reads FQNEAQ (reference sequence). V lost 4 bases, J lost 5 bases, and 12 bases lay in between. The CDR3 region is CASSSRQDDQPQHF. CDR3 bases: TGTGCCAGCAGCTCTCGACAGGATGATCAGCCCCAGCATTTT.

The chain recombines TRBV5-1 with TRBJ2-1; 7 bases are a match to TRBD1. Per germline, CDR1 SGHRS and CDR2 YFSETQ. CDR3 size: 17 residues. The V segment lost 4 bases and the J segment 6 bases; nucleotides outside the gene matches: 16. For the CDR3, the DNA is TGCGCCAGCAGCACCATCGTTTTAGGGGGCGCGGGCAATGAGCAGTTCTTC. It translates to CASSTIVLGGAGNEQFF.

The chain combines TRBV28 with TRBJ1-5; no reliable D call. Germline CDR1 and CDR2: MDHEN and SYDVKM. Trimming pared 10 bases from V and 7 bases from J, leaving 11 bases between. The CDR3 consists of 11 residues. The CDR3 loop reads CATRANQPQHF. The CDR3 DNA sequence: TGTGCCACTCGAGCGAACCAGCCCCAGCATTTT.

This clone occurred a few times. The chain links TRBV14 to TRBJ1-6; 7 bases align to TRBD1. V shed 4 bases and J 10 bases; nucleotides not matched to a gene: 13. Germline V CDR1 and CDR2: SGHDN, FVKESK. The CDR3 runs to 16 residues. The CDR3 reads CASSPRTGAGLSPLHF. CDR3 coding DNA: TGTGCCAGCAGCCCCCGTACAGGGGCCGGTCTGTCACCCCTCCACTTT.

V and J are TRBV6-4 and TRBJ2-1; D is perhaps TRBD2 (7 bases). CDR3 length: 15 residues. Germline values: CDR1 MRHNA, CDR2 SNTAGT. The germline V and J ends were trimmed by 4 bases and 5 bases, with 15 bases remaining between them. The CDR3 spells CASSGGGPSNNEQFF. CDR3 bases: TGTGCCAGCAGTGGGGGGGGGCCGAGCAACAATGAGCAGTTCTTC.

This clone came up once. The chain links TRBV14 to TRBJ2-3, with TRBD2 matching over 7 bases. The CDR3 loop spans 16 amino acids. V was pared by 4 bases and J by 8 bases, with 15 bases of the junction left unmatched. CDR1 SGHDN and CDR2 FVKESK come from the germline V gene. The CDR3, as DNA: TGTGCCAGCAGCCCTCTGGGACTACCTGGTCGGGGTACGCAGTATTTT. Translation: CASSPLGLPGRGTQYF.

The genes are TRBV28 and TRBJ1-1; 7 nucleotides align to TRBD1. V lost 5 bases and J lost 8; bases outside the gene matches: 5. Germline V gene lookup returns CDR1 MDHEN and CDR2 SYDVKM. CDR3 length equals 12 residues. The chain's CDR3 is CASSPWGQEAFF. The CDR3 bases are TGTGCCAGCAGTCCCTGGGGACAGGAAGCTTTCTTT. Full variable domain (outside the CDR3, taken from reference TRBV28 and TRBJ1-1): DVKVTQSSRYLVKRTGEKVFLECVQDMDHENMFWYRQDPGLGLRLIYFSYDVKMKEKGDIPEGYSVSREKKERFSLILESASTNQTSMYLCASSPWGQEAFFGQGTRLTVV.

This clone was detected once. V gene TRBV2 combines with J gene TRBJ1-4; the match to TRBD1 covers 8 bases. V trimming: 6 bases; J trimming: 8 bases; junction bases outside the gene matches: 5. Germline CDR1 reads SNHLY; CDR2 reads FYNNEI. This CDR3 is built from 13 residues. The CDR3 DNA is TGTGCCAGCAGACAGGGGGAAAGGGAAAAACTGTTTTTT. It specifies CASRQGEREKLFF.

The chain carries TRBV6-1 and TRBJ1-1, with D unclear. The V and J ends lost 1 base and 4 bases respectively, with 10 bases between them. There are 14 residues in the CDR3. Germline V CDR1 and CDR2: MNHNS, SASEGT. The CDR3 DNA sequence: TGTGCCAGCAGTGAAGTCCTGGCGGGCACTGAAGCTTTCTTT. It specifies CASSEVLAGTEAFF.

The rearrangement links TRBV4-2 to TRBJ2-6, with no clear D. V gave up 0 bases and J gave up 0 bases, with 6 bases separating them. There are 16 residues in the CDR3. CDR1 is LGHNA, CDR2 YNFKEQ, per germline. As DNA, the CDR3 is TGTGCCAGCAGCCAAGAGGTTAGCTCTGGGGCCAACGTCCTGACTTTC. Translation: CASSQEVSSGANVLTF.

The CDR3 here is CASSSLAGYNEQFF. CDR3 DNA: TGTGCCAGCAGTTCATTAGCGGGGTACAATGAGCAGTTCTTC. The J gene is TRBJ2-1, the V gene TRBV6-5, with TRBD2 identical over 8 bases. CDR1 is MNHEY and CDR2 is SVGAGI in the germline V gene. V lost 4 bases to trimming and J lost 4 bases; unmatched junction nucleotides: 3. This CDR3 region has 14 residues.

This sequence joins TRBV5-4 and TRBJ1-2; a possible D gene is TRBD1 (5 bases). Germline CDR1 and CDR2: SGHNT and YYREEE (reference sequence). The CDR3 is 14 amino acids. V lost 4 bases, J lost 7 bases, and 17 bases lay in between. The CDR3 nucleotides read TGTGCCAGCAGCCCTCTGGGCAGGGAAAGTGGCTACACCTTC. Translated: CASSPLGRESGYTF.

The chain combines TRBV6-2 or TRBV6-3 with TRBJ2-1; tentative D call: TRBD1 (5 bases). The CDR3 sequence is 14 residues long. CDR1 MNHEY and CDR2 SVGEGT come from the germline V gene. Between the trimmed V and J ends, which lost 2 bases and 9 bases, there was a span of 14 bases. The CDR3 nucleotides read TGTGCCAGCAGTTACCAACAGGTAGTGGGTGAGCAGTTCTTC. Its translation is CASSYQQVVGEQFF.

This clone was detected only once. The genes are TRBV28 and TRBJ1-5; 7 nucleotides agree with TRBD1. Trimming at V came to 4 bases and at J to 7 bases, leaving 19 bases not matched to a gene. The CDR3 covers 18 residues. The germline V gene has CDR1 MDHEN and CDR2 SYDVKM. This CDR3 is CASSSIDRVYMEGQPQHF. The CDR3 DNA reads as TGTGCCAGCAGTTCCATCGACAGGGTTTATATGGAGGGCCAGCCCCAGCATTTT.

The CDR3, as DNA: TGTGCCAGTACCCAGTTGACCGGGACAACGAAAGGCTACACCTTC. This codes for CASTQLTGTTKGYTF. The rearrangement uses TRBV19 and TRBJ1-2, with D possibly matching TRBD1 (6 bases). The V end lost 7 bases, the J end lost 8 bases, and 23 bases lay between the germline ends. From germline, CDR1 is LNHDA and CDR2 SQIVND (reference sequence). This CDR3 comprises 15 residues.

The gene calls are TRBV18 and TRBJ1-3; D perhaps matches TRBD1 (6 bases). This CDR3 spans 14 amino acids. V lost 3 bases to trimming and J lost 4 bases, with 10 bases between them. Per the germline V gene, CDR1 is KGHSH and CDR2 is LQKENI. DNA of the CDR3: TGTGCCAGCTCACCGGGGGCGCAAGGAAACACCATATATTTT. This encodes CASSPGAQGNTIYF.

V usage is TRBV15 and J usage is TRBJ1-2, with D uncertain. CDR1 and CDR2 (germline): LNHNV, YYDKDF (reference sequence). This CDR3 contains 13 residues. Trimming pared 0 bases from V and 5 bases from J, leaving 7 bases between. The DNA for the CDR3 is TGTGCCACCAGCAGAGATTCCGGTTATGGCTACACCTTC. Protein sequence: CATSRDSGYGYTF.

V and J are TRBV6-5 and TRBJ2-1; 7 bases fit TRBD2. The CDR3 runs to 15 residues. Germline V gives CDR1 MNHEY, CDR2 SVGAGI. The junction had 9 bases not matched to a gene; V was cut back by 8 bases and J by 2 bases. The CDR3 sequence: CASRISGLAYNEQFF. The CDR3 region has the DNA TGTGCCAGCCGGATTAGCGGACTAGCCTACAATGAGCAGTTCTTC.

This chain joins TRBV5-1 and TRBJ1-1, with TRBD1 identical over 7 bases. The germline V gene encodes CDR1 SGHRS and CDR2 YFSETQ. With V trimmed by 0 bases and J by 3 bases, 5 bases remained unmatched. This CDR3 spans 15 amino acids. The CDR3 is CASSLGLTGHTEAFF. The CDR3 DNA sequence: TGCGCCAGCAGCTTGGGTTTGACAGGGCACACTGAAGCTTTCTTT.

This clone was detected once. This chain connects TRBV28 to TRBJ2-4; 7 nucleotides align to TRBD1. Germline CDR1 is MDHEN and CDR2 is SYDVKM. The junction had 4 bases not matched to a gene; V was cut back by 8 bases and J by 3 bases. There are 13 residues in the CDR3. Here the CDR3 reads CASRQGIKNIQYF. The CDR3 coding sequence is TGTGCCAGCCGACAGGGAATCAAAAACATTCAGTACTTC. The variable domain in full, completed from reference TRBV28 and TRBJ2-4, reads DVKVTQSSRYLVKRTGEKVFLECVQDMDHENMFWYRQDPGLGLRLIYFSYDVKMKEKGDIPEGYSVSREKKERFSLILESASTNQTSMYLCASRQGIKNIQYFGAGTRLSVL.

The chain is built from TRBV14 and TRBJ2-3, with D tentatively TRBD1 (6 bases). This CDR3 region has 14 residues. The ends were cut back, 7 bases at V and 0 bases at J, with 11 bases in the middle. From germline, CDR1 is SGHDN and CDR2 FVKESK. Written as DNA, the CDR3 is TGTGCCAGCATGAGACAGGAAAGCACAGATACGCAGTATTTT. The encoded protein is CASMRQESTDTQYF.